The T cell receptor (beta chain) under discussion was sequenced for a study of T-cell memory formation after mild COVID-19. TCRdb passed the 5' RACE reads through MiXCR, listing each CDR3 protein once. The sample contains 150,000 to 200,000 distinct CDR3 sequences, 11% of which appear only once. Study-level results: Researchers found some responding clones in pre-infection memory, a sign that cross-reactive memory joined.

The CDR3 is 15 residues long. Germline lookup yields CDR1 SGHTA and CDR2 FQGTGA. V lost 6 bases and J 6 bases, leaving 17 bases between the germline ends. The table lists this clonotype with a few counts. Its antigen is unknown. The clonotype comes from a man between 18 and 29 years old who had mild COVID-19 (a few samples of this study predate the infection). Cell type and time point are not known. The chain combines TRBV7-3 with TRBJ2-2, with D uncertain. The sequencing input was PBMCs or a T cell subset sorted from them (not recorded which). CDR3 region: CASSSDLGKSGELFF. CDR3 coding DNA: TGTGCCAGCAGTTCCGACCTGGGAAAGTCCGGGGAGCTGTTTTTT. The full variable domain, rest sourced from reference TRBV7-3 and TRBJ2-2, is GAGVSQTPSNKVTEKGKYVELRCDPISGHTALYWYRQSLGQGPEFLIYFQGTGAADDSGLPNDRFFAVRPEGSVSTLKIQRTERGDSAVYLCASSSDLGKSGELFFGEGSRLTVL.